These 3 T cell receptor beta chains were sequenced from one sample in a study of T cell responses to AZD1222 COVID-19 vaccine. Produced via immunoSEQ multiplex PCR; TCRdb's table is partial and in-frame only. The table has 150,000 or so clones, around 94% seen once. The starting material was peripheral blood, obtained on day 0 of AZD1222 vaccination. All receptors come from an adult in good health.

The chain employs TRBV6-2 or TRBV6-3 and TRBJ2-3, with 14 bases identical to TRBD2. The trim removed 5 bases at V and 1 base at J, leaving 11 bases unmatched. The CDR3 covers 19 residues. Germline-derived CDR1 and CDR2 are MNHEY and SVGEGT. The CDR3 is CASSRLAGGSRSGTDTQYF. Written as DNA, the CDR3 is TGTGCCAGCAGTAGACTAGCGGGAGGGAGTCGTTCGGGCACAGATACGCAGTATTTT.

This chain connects TRBV5-4 to TRBJ2-1; 9 bases are a match to TRBD2. The CDR3 spans 17 residues. From germline, CDR1 is SGHNT and CDR2 YYREEE (reference sequence). V shed 3 bases, J shed 2 bases, and the junction held 9 bases outside the gene matches. CDR3 DNA sequence: TGTGCCAGCAGCTCTGCGGGTAGCGGGAGCCCCTACAATGAGCAGTTCTTC. This encodes CASSSAGSGSPYNEQFF.

The rearrangement joins TRBV30 to TRBJ2-5; tentatively, D is TRBD1 or TRBD2 (5 bases each). The V gene's germline CDR1 is GTSNPN and CDR2 SVGIG (reference sequence). Trimming took 4 bases from V and 5 from J, leaving 14 bases between them. This CDR3 comprises 13 residues. The CDR3 DNA follows: TGTGCCTGGAACCAGGGAGTACTCGAGACCCAGTACTTC. It encodes CAWNQGVLETQYF.